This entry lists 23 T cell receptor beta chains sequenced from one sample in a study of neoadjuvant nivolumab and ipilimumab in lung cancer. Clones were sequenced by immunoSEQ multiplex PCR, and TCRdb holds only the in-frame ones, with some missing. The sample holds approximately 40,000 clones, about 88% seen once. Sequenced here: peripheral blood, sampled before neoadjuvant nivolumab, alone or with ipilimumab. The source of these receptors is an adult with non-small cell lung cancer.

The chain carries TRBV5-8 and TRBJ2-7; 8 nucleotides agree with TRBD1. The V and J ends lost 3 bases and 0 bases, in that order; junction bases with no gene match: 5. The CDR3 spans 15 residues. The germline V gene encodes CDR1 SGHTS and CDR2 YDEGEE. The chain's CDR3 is CASSSPTGDSYEQYF. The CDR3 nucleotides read TGTGCCAGCAGCTCTCCGACAGGGGACTCCTACGAGCAGTACTTC.

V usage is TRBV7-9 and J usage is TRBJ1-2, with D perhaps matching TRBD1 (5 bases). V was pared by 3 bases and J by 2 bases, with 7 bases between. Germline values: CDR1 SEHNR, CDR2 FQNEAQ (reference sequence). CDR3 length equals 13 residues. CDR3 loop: CASSFTGNYGYTF. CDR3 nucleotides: TGTGCCAGCAGCTTCACAGGAAACTATGGCTACACCTTC.

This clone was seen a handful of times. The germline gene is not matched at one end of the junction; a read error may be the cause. CDR3 DNA: TGTGCCATCGGTGAGTCGGGCAGGGGGAAGTCCAATGAGCAGTTCTTC. This translates into CAIGESGRGKSNEQFF. The chain combines TRBV10-3 with TRBJ2-1; 7 bases are shared with TRBD1. The CDR3 is 16 residues long. CDR1 is ENHRY, CDR2 SYGVKD, per germline.

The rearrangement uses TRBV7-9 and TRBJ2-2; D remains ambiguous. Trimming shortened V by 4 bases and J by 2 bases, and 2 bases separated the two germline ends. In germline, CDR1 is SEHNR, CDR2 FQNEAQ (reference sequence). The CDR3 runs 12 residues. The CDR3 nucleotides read TGTGCCAGCAGCTACAACACCGGGGAGCTGTTTTTT. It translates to CASSYNTGELFF.

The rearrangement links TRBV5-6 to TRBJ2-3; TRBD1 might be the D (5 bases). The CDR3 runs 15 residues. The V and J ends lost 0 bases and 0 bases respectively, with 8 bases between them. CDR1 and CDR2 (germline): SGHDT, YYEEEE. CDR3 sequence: CASSLVRQSTDTQYF. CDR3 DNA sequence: TGTGCCAGCAGCTTGGTAAGACAGAGCACAGATACGCAGTATTTT. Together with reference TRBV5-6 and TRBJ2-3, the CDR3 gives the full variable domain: DAGVTQSPTHLIKTRGQQVTLRCSPKSGHDTVSWYQQALGQGPQFIFQYYEEEERQRGNFPDRFSGHQFPNYSSELNVNALLLGDSALYLCASSLVRQSTDTQYFGPGTRLTVL.

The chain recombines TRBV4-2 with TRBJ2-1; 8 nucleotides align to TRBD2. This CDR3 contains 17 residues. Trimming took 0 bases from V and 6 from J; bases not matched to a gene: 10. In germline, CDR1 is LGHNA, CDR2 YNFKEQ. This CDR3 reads CASSQEVGLGPLNEQFF. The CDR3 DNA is TGTGCCAGCAGCCAAGAGGTGGGACTAGGGCCCCTCAATGAGCAGTTCTTC.

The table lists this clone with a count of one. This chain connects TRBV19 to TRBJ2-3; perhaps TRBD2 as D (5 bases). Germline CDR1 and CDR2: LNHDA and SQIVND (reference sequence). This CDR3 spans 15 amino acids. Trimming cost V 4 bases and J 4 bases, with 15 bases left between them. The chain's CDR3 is CASSTDLGSADTQYF. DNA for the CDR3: TGTGCCAGTAGTACGGACTTGGGAAGTGCAGATACGCAGTATTTT. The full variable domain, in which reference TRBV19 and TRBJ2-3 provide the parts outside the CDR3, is DGGITQSPKYLFRKEGQNVTLSCEQNLNHDAMYWYRQDPGQGLRLIYYSQIVNDFQKGDIAEGYSVSREKKESFPLTVTSAQKNPTAFYLCASSTDLGSADTQYFGPGTRLTVL.

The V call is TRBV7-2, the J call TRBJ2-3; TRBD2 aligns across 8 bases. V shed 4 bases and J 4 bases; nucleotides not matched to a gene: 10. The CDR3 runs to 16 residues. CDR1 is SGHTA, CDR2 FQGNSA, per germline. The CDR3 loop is CASSWGAGVRADTQYF. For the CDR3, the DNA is TGTGCCAGCAGCTGGGGAGCGGGAGTTAGGGCAGATACGCAGTATTTT.

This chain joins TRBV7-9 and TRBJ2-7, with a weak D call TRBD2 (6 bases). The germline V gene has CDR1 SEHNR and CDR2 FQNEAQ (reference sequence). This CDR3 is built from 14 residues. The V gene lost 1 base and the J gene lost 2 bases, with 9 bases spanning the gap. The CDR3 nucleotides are TGTGCCAGCAGCTTAGGGGACTCAGCCTACGAGCAGTACTTC. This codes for CASSLGDSAYEQYF.

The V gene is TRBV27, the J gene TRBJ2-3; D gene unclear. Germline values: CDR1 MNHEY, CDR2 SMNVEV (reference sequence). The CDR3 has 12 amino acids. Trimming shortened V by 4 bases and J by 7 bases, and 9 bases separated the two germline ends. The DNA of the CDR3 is TGTGCCAGCAGTTGGTATGGGAATACGCAGTATTTT. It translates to CASSWYGNTQYF.

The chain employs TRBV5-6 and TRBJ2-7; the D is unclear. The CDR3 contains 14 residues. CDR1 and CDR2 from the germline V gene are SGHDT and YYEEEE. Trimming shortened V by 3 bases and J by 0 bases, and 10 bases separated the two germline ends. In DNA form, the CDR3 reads TGTGCCAGCAGCTCGTCGACCTTCTCCTACGAGCAGTACTTC. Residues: CASSSSTFSYEQYF.

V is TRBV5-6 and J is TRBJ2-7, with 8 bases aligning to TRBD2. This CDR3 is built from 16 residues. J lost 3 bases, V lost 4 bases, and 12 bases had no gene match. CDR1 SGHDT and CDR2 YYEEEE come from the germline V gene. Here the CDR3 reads CASSHPEAGTSYEQYF. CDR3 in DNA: TGTGCCAGCAGCCACCCGGAAGCCGGGACTAGCTACGAGCAGTACTTC.

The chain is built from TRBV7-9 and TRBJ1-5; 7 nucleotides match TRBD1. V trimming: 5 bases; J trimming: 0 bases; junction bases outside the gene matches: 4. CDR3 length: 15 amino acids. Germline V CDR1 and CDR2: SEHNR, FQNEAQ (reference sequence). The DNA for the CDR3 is TGTGCCAGCAGCACTACAGGGGTTAGCAATCAGCCCCAGCATTTT. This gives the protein CASSTTGVSNQPQHF.

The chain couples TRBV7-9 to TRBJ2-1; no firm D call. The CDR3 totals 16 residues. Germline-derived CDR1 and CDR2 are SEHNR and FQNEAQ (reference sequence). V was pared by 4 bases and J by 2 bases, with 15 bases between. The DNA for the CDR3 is TGTGCCAGCAGCTCCGACCTCCCTGGCCCCTACAATGAGCAGTTCTTC. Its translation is CASSSDLPGPYNEQFF.

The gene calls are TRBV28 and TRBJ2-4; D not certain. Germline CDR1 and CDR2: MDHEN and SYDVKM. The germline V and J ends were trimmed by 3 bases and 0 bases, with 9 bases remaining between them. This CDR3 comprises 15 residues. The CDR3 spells CASSFLSEAKNIQYF. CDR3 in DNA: TGTGCCAGCAGTTTCTTATCCGAAGCCAAAAACATTCAGTACTTC.

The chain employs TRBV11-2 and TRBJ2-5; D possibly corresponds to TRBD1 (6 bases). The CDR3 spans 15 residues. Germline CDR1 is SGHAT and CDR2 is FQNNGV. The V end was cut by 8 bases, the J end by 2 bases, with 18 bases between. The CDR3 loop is CASGKEGDRQETQYF. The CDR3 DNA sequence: TGTGCCAGCGGGAAAGAGGGGGATCGGCAAGAGACCCAGTACTTC.

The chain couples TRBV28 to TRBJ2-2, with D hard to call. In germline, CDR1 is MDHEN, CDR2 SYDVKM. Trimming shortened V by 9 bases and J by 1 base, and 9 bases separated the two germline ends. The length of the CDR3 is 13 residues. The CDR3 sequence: CASTTVNTGELFF. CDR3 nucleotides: TGTGCCAGTACCACGGTGAACACCGGGGAGCTGTTTTTT. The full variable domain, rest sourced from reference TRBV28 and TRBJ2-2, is DVKVTQSSRYLVKRTGEKVFLECVQDMDHENMFWYRQDPGLGLRLIYFSYDVKMKEKGDIPEGYSVSREKKERFSLILESASTNQTSMYLCASTTVNTGELFFGEGSRLTVL.

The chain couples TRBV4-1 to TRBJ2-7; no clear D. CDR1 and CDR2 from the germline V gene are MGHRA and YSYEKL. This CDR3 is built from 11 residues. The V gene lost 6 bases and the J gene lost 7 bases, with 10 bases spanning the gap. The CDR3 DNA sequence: TGCGCCAGCAGACATCTCGGGGAGCAGTACTTC. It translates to CASRHLGEQYF.

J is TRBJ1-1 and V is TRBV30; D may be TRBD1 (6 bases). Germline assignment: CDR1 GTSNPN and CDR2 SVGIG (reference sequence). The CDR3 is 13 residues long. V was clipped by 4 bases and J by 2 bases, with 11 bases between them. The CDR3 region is CAWNIQGNTEAFF. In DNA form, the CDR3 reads TGTGCCTGGAATATACAGGGTAACACTGAAGCTTTCTTT.

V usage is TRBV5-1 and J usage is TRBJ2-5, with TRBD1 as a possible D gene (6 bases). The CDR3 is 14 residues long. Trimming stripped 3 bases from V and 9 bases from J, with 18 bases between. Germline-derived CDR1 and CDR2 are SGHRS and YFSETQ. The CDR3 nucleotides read TGCGCCAGCAGCTACAGGGACGGCAATTTGGCCCAGTACTTC. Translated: CASSYRDGNLAQYF.

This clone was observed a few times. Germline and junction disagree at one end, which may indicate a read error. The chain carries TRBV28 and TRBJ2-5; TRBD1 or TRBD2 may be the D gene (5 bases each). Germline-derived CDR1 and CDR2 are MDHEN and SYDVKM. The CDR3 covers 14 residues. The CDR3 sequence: CASNLGNGAETQYF. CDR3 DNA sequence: TGTGCCAGCAATTTAGGAAACGGGGCAGAGACCCAGTACTTC. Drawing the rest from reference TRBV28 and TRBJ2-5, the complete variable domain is DVKVTQSSRYLVKRTGEKVFLECVQDMDHENMFWYRQDPGLGLRLIYFSYDVKMKEKGDIPEGYSVSREKKERFSLILESASTNQTSMYLCASNLGNGAETQYFGPGTRLLVL.

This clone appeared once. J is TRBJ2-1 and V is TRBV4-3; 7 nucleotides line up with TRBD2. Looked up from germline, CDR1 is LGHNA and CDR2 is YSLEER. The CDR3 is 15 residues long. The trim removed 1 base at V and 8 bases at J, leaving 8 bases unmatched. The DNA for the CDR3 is TGCGCCAGCAGCCAAGGAGGCGGGAGAATCGATGAGCAGTTCTTC. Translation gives CASSQGGGRIDEQFF.

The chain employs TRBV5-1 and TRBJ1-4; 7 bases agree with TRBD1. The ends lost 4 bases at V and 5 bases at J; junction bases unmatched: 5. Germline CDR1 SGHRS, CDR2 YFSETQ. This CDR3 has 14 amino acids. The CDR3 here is CASSPGQRNEKLFF. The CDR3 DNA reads TGCGCCAGCAGCCCGGGACAGAGGAATGAAAAACTGTTTTTT.